This TCR beta chain stems from a study of shared clonotypes between healthy human individuals. Sequencing was performed with immunoSEQ multiplex PCR; in TCRdb, only in-frame clones are kept and a portion is missing. Of millions of clones listed, 95% are singletons. The V gene's germline CDR1 is SGHRS and CDR2 YFSETQ. The CDR3 runs to 15 residues. V lost 0 bases and J lost 5, with 12 bases in between. The rearrangement joins TRBV5-1 to TRBJ1-5, with D unclear. The specimen was naive CD4+ T cells sorted from blood. Subset denoted: CD45RA+ positively selected. This clonotype was obtained from a man younger than 35 in good health. The CDR3, as DNA: TGCGCCAGCAGCTTGGATCCACTCAAAGATCAGCCCCAGCATTTT. Translation gives CASSLDPLKDQPQHF.